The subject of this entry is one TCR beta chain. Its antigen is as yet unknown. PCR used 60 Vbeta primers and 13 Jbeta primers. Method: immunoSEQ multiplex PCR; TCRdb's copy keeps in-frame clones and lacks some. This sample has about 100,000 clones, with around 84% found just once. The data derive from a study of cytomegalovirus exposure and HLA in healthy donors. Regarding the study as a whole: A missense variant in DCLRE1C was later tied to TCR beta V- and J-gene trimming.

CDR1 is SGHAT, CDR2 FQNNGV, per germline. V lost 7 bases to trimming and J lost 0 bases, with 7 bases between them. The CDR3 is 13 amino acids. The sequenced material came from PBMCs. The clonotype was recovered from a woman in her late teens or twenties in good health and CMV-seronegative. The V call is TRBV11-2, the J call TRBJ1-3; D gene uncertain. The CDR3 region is CASTLASGNTIYF. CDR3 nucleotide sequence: TGTGCCAGCACCCTAGCCTCTGGAAACACCATATATTTT.